Listed below are T cell receptor beta chains from one sample, sequenced in a study of blood T cell repertoires in COVID-19. Using immunoSEQ multiplex PCR, the repertoire was profiled, and TCRdb retains in-frame clones only, with some absent. The sample includes some 300,000 clones, approximately 86% seen only once; the top ten take around 14%. Sequences were obtained from peripheral blood. The receptor source for this set is a woman between 65 and 79 years old with COVID-19, enrolled during active disease. The CDR3 runs from the conserved cysteine through the conserved F or W. A D gene is named only where the DNA matches it firmly. The listing skips clone size in some rows; elsewhere it reads once, few, many or a size class.

>TRBV6-5|-|13|TRBJ1-2|TRBD1
TGTGCCAGCTCATCGACAGGGAAAGGAGGCTACACCTTC
CASSSTGKGGYTF
>TRBV19|few|13|TRBJ1-1|-
TGTGCCAGTAGTATTAACATGAACACTGAAGCTTTCTTT
CASSINMNTEAFF
>TRBV7-2|-|15|TRBJ2-7|-
TGTGCCAGCAGCTTAGTGGCGGGGAACAACTACGAGCAGTACTTC
CASSLVAGNNYEQYF
>TRBV5-1|-|15|TRBJ1-2|TRBD1
TGCGCCAGCAGCCTGGAGGTTGACAGGGACTATGGCTACACCTTC
CASSLEVDRDYGYTF
>TRBV2|once|12|TRBJ1-2|-
TGTGCCAGCAGTTACCCTCAGGTTGGCTACACCTTC
CASSYPQVGYTF
>TRBV29-1|-|13|TRBJ1-3|TRBD1
TGCAGCGTGAGGGACAGTTCTGGAAACACCATATATTTT
CSVRDSSGNTIYF
>TRBV7-9|-|12|TRBJ2-3|-
TGTGCCAGCAGCCTCCTCACAGATACGCAGTATTTT
CASSLLTDTQYF
>TRBV29-1|-|13|TRBJ1-1|-
TGCAGCGTTAGGGAGGGTGACACGACTGAAGCTTTCTTT
CSVREGDTTEAFF
>TRBV18|-|12|TRBJ2-1|-
TGTGCCAGCTCTGCTACTTACAATGAGCAGTTCTTC
CASSATYNEQFF
>TRBV7-3|-|14|TRBJ2-3|TRBD1
TGTGCCAGCAGCGCCGACAGGGGCACAGATACGCAGTATTTT
CASSADRGTDTQYF
>TRBV6-2/TRBV6-3|-|14|TRBJ1-1|-
TGTGCCAGCAGTTACCCCAGTTTGAACACTGAAGCTTTCTTT
CASSYPSLNTEAFF
>TRBV24-1|many|15|TRBJ1-5|TRBD1
TGTGCCACCAGTGAAACGGGACAGCCGGATCAGCCCCAGCATTTT
CATSETGQPDQPQHF
>TRBV3-1/TRBV3-2|-|13|TRBJ2-1|-
TGTGCCAGCAGCCAAGATCGGGTGGGTGAGCAGTTCTTC
CASSQDRVGEQFF
>TRBV9|few|18|TRBJ2-2|TRBD2
TGTGCCAGCAGCCCCATTGGCGGGGGACCCGCGAACACCGGGGAGCTGTTTTTT
CASSPIGGGPANTGELFF
>TRBV7-8|-|14|TRBJ2-3|-
TGTGCCAGCAGCTTGGGGCCGAGTTCAGATACGCAGTATTTT
CASSLGPSSDTQYF
>TRBV6-2/TRBV6-3|-|14|TRBJ2-7|-
TGTGCCAGCAGTTCCGGGCGGGGAAAGAACGAGCAGTACTTC
CASSSGRGKNEQYF
>TRBV18|-|17|TRBJ1-4|TRBD1
TGTGCCAGCTCACCACGGGGGACAGGGGAGTATAATGAAAAACTGTTTTTT
CASSPRGTGEYNEKLFF
>TRBV5-1|-|15|TRBJ2-1|TRBD2
TGCGCCAGCAGCTCCGGGACTAGCGGGGTGGGTGAGCAGTTCTTC
CASSSGTSGVGEQFF
>TRBV2|-|16|TRBJ2-3|TRBD1
TGTGCCAGCAGTGACCCGGGGACAGTGAACACAGATACGCAGTATTTT
CASSDPGTVNTDTQYF
>TRBV9|few|14|TRBJ2-7|TRBD2
TGTGCCAGCAGCTCCGGGGGGGTCTCCTACGAGCAGTACTTC
CASSSGGVSYEQYF
>TRBV6-5|-|14|TRBJ1-6|-
TGTGCCACCGCCCCGGGCGGGAATAATTCACCCCTCCACTTT
CATAPGGNNSPLHF
>TRBV3-1/TRBV3-2|-|12|TRBJ2-4|-
TGTGCCAGCAGCAGTCGTGGCTTTATTCAGTACTTC
CASSSRGFIQYF